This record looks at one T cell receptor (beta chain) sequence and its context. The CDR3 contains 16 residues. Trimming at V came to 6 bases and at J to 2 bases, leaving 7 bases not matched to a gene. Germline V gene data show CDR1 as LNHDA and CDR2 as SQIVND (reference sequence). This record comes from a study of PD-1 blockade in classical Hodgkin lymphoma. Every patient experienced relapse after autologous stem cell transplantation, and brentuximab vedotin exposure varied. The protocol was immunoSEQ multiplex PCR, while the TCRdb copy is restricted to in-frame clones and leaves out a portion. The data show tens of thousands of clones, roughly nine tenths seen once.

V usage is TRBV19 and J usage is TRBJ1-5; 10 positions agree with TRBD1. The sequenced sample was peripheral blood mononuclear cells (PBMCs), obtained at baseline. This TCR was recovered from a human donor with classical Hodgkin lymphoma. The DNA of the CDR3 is TGTGCCAGTAGACGCCAGGGACAGGGGCGCAATCAGCCCCAGCATTTT. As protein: CASRRQGQGRNQPQHF.